Following are 24 T cell receptor beta chains from one sample sequenced in a study of cytomegalovirus exposure and HLA in healthy donors (TCRdb year 2017). The library came from the immunoSEQ multiplex PCR assay. The multiplex PCR relied on a mix of 60 forward primers for TCR Vbeta segments and 13 reverse primers for TCR Jbeta segments. TCRdb obtained this table from immuneACCESS and retained in-frame rearrangements with V and J assigned. These tables miss some clones; where compared with another copy, unresolved V genes account for less than half of the shortfall, and the remainder is unexplained. The table for this sample lists over 40,000 clones; about 85% of them were counted only once. The top ten hold around 8% of the sample. Sequenced sample: PBMCs. These receptors originate from a woman aged 40 to 50 in good health and CMV-seropositive.

This clone is categorized as large (0.1 to 1%). The V call is TRBV5-1, the J call TRBJ2-4, with a weak D call TRBD2 (6 bases). The length of the CDR3 is 14 residues. The V gene lost 0 bases and the J gene lost 8 bases, with 12 bases spanning the gap. Germline V CDR1 and CDR2: SGHRS, YFSETQ. CDR3 DNA: TGCGCCAGCAGCTTGGGGGGGGTAAGGGACATTCAGTACTTC. Amino acids: CASSLGGVRDIQYF.

This chain links TRBV14 with TRBJ2-3, with TRBD2 as a possible D gene (5 bases). Germline V CDR1 and CDR2: SGHDN, FVKESK. Trimming cost V 4 bases and J 5 bases, with 10 bases left between them. CDR3 size: 13 residues. The CDR3 here is CASSPRGGDTQYF. The DNA of the CDR3 is TGTGCCAGCAGCCCTAGAGGAGGAGATACGCAGTATTTT.

CDR3 coding DNA: TGTGCCAGTAGTAGCAGGGGAAACACCGGGGAGCTGTTTTTT. This gives the protein CASSSRGNTGELFF. The gene calls are TRBV19 and TRBJ2-2; possible D gene TRBD1, 6 bases. From germline, CDR1 is LNHDA and CDR2 SQIVND (reference sequence). Trimming pared 4 bases from V and 2 bases from J, leaving 8 bases between. The CDR3 has 14 amino acids.

This chain connects TRBV9 to TRBJ1-1; TRBD1 might be the D (6 bases). The V gene lost 3 bases and the J gene lost 1 base, with 7 bases spanning the gap. Germline-derived CDR1 and CDR2 are SGDLS and YYNGEE. The length of the CDR3 is 13 residues. For the CDR3, the DNA is TGTGCCAGCAGCGGCAGGGGGAACACTGAAGCTTTCTTT. It yields the protein CASSGRGNTEAFF.

The V call is TRBV29-1, the J call TRBJ2-5, with TRBD1 matching over 8 bases. TRBJ2-7 matches the DNA end more closely, so the J call is doubtful. From germline, CDR1 is SQVTM and CDR2 ANQGSEA. The CDR3 consists of 15 residues. CDR3 amino acids: CSVERRTGPSYEQYF. DNA of the CDR3: TGCAGCGTTGAGAGACGGACAGGGCCCTCCTACGAGCAGTACTTC.

The J gene is TRBJ2-3, the V gene TRBV5-4, with a possible D match to TRBD2 (5 bases). This CDR3 contains 14 residues. The germline CDR1 and CDR2 sequences are SGHNT and YYREEE (reference sequence). The V end lost 1 base, the J end lost 2 bases, and 8 bases lay between the germline ends. The DNA of the CDR3 is TGTGCCAGCAGCTTGACTAGATACACAGATACGCAGTATTTT. Protein product: CASSLTRYTDTQYF. Together with reference TRBV5-4 and TRBJ2-3, the CDR3 gives the full variable domain: ETGVTQSPTHLIKTRGQQVTLRCSSQSGHNTVSWYQQALGQGPQFIFQYYREEENGRGNFPPRFSGLQFPNYSSELNVNALELDDSALYLCASSLTRYTDTQYFGPGTRLTVL.

The chain combines TRBV7-6 with TRBJ1-5; TRBD1 might be the D (5 bases). This CDR3 is 15 amino acids long. V was clipped by 1 base and J by 8 bases, with 15 bases between them. CDR1 and CDR2 from the germline V gene are SGHVS and FNYEAQ. The CDR3 DNA reads TGTGCCAGCAGCTTAGAGGCAGGGCGTGAGGAGCCCCAGCATTTT. Residues: CASSLEAGREEPQHF.

The chain couples TRBV5-5 to TRBJ1-1; D may be TRBD1 (6 bases). The CDR3 length is 14 residues. Trimming took 1 base from V and 0 from J, leaving 7 bases between them. Germline loops: CDR1 SGHKS, CDR2 YYEKEE (reference sequence). As DNA, the CDR3 is TGTGCCAGCAGCTTGACAGGGTTGAACACTGAAGCTTTCTTT. It yields the protein CASSLTGLNTEAFF.

The genes are TRBV4-1 and TRBJ2-2; 7 nucleotides align to TRBD2. The CDR3 length is 16 residues. Looked up from germline, CDR1 is MGHRA and CDR2 is YSYEKL. Unmatched junction bases numbered 11, after V lost 2 bases and J lost 8 bases. The CDR3 loop reads CASSQWTSNFAGELFF. The CDR3 DNA reads as TGCGCCAGCAGCCAATGGACTAGTAATTTTGCAGGGGAGCTGTTTTTT.

This clone was recorded once. This specimen includes other DNA sequences encoding the same CDR3. The genes are TRBV10-3 and TRBJ1-6; no clear D gene. Trimming removed 3 bases from V and 10 bases from J, with 7 bases in between. The germline gives CDR1 ENHRY, CDR2 SYGVKD. CDR3 size: 12 residues. The CDR3 sequence: CAISDSPSPLHF. CDR3 sequence (DNA): TGTGCCATCAGTGATAGTCCATCACCCCTCCACTTT.

This chain links TRBV5-1 with TRBJ2-3; D perhaps matches TRBD2 (5 bases). Per germline, CDR1 SGHRS and CDR2 YFSETQ. The CDR3 covers 14 residues. V lost 7 bases, J lost 2 bases, and 14 bases lay in between. CDR3 region: CASDQERPTDTQYF. For the CDR3, the DNA is TGCGCCAGCGACCAGGAGCGGCCCACAGATACGCAGTATTTT.

The rearrangement uses TRBV15 and TRBJ1-3; possibly TRBD1 for D (6 bases). The germline CDR1 and CDR2 sequences are LNHNV and YYDKDF (reference sequence). Trimming removed 8 bases from V and 3 bases from J, with 17 bases in between. The CDR3 runs to 15 residues. The CDR3 DNA follows: TGTGCCACCGCCCCAGGGGAGTTTTTTGGAAACACCATATATTTT. It is translated as CATAPGEFFGNTIYF.

J is TRBJ2-5 and V is TRBV6-5, with D tentatively TRBD2 (5 bases). This CDR3 has 13 amino acids. Per germline, CDR1 MNHEY and CDR2 SVGAGI. Trimming cost V 11 bases and J 5 bases, with 18 bases left between them. In nucleotides, the CDR3 is TGTGCCGTATTGGATGGCGGGTCGGAGACCCAGTACTTC. Translating it yields CAVLDGGSETQYF.

The chain recombines TRBV7-2 with TRBJ2-1; a weak D match, TRBD1 (5 bases). V lost 1 base, J lost 6 bases, and 22 bases lay in between. Per the germline V gene, CDR1 is SGHTA and CDR2 is FQGNSA. The CDR3 extends over 18 amino acids. The CDR3 coding sequence is TGTGCCAGCAGCTTAGTAGGGGCCATAGGGCAGGGTGCCAATGAGCAGTTCTTC. It specifies CASSLVGAIGQGANEQFF.

The J gene is TRBJ1-2, the V gene TRBV25-1; 7 bases are a match to TRBD1. V lost 6 bases to trimming and J lost 5 bases; unmatched junction nucleotides: 6. CDR1 and CDR2 (germline): MGHDK, SYGVNS. This CDR3 is built from 13 residues. The CDR3 DNA reads TGTGCCAGCAGGGAGGGGGCAGGATATGGCTACACCTTC. Translating gives CASREGAGYGYTF.

This chain connects TRBV7-2 to TRBJ1-4; D is possibly TRBD1 (5 bases). The CDR3 has 12 amino acids. V lost 1 base to trimming and J lost 10 bases, with 7 bases between them. CDR1 is SGHTA and CDR2 is FQGNSA in the germline V gene. The DNA for the CDR3 is TGTGCCAGCAGCTTAGTTCAGGGAAAACTGTTTTTT. Translated, it gives CASSLVQGKLFF.

The chain combines TRBV10-2 with TRBJ2-7; TRBD2 matches at 11 bases. This CDR3 comprises 14 residues. Germline CDR1 and CDR2: WSHSY and SAAADI. With V trimmed by 6 bases and J by 3 bases, 4 bases remained unmatched. The CDR3: CASSTTSGNYEQYF. The CDR3, as DNA: TGCGCCAGCAGCACGACTAGCGGGAACTACGAGCAGTACTTC.

The chain has TRBV2 and TRBJ1-1; D perhaps matches TRBD1 (6 bases). V was cut by 6 bases and J by 0 bases, with 14 bases left in between. Germline loops: CDR1 SNHLY, CDR2 FYNNEI. The CDR3 has 15 residues. CDR3 in amino acids: CASREWGGMNTEAFF. The CDR3 nucleotides read TGTGCCAGCAGGGAGTGGGGGGGCATGAACACTGAAGCTTTCTTT.

This sequence joins TRBV10-3 and TRBJ2-2; 7 bases map to TRBD1. The CDR3 has 19 amino acids. The germline V gene encodes CDR1 ENHRY and CDR2 SYGVKD. V shed 0 bases and J 2 bases; nucleotides not matched to a gene: 12. The CDR3 nucleotides are TGTGCCATCAGTGAGTCAGATTTAGGGGACAGATTAAACACCGGGGAGCTGTTTTTT. Its translation: CAISESDLGDRLNTGELFF.

The chain couples TRBV9 to TRBJ1-4; TRBD1 might be the D (5 bases). Trimming took off 2 bases at V and 7 bases at J, with 15 bases between the two ends. The CDR3 loop spans 15 amino acids. The germline CDR1 and CDR2 sequences are SGDLS and YYNGEE. CDR3 in DNA: TGTGCCAGCAGCGTCCAGGGAAAGGCTTTTGAAAAACTGTTTTTT. Protein: CASSVQGKAFEKLFF.

The V and J genes are TRBV27 and TRBJ2-7, with TRBD2 matching over 11 bases. V was pared by 5 bases and J by 6 bases, with 9 bases of the junction left unmatched. This CDR3 region has 15 residues. Germline values: CDR1 MNHEY, CDR2 SMNVEV (reference sequence). CDR3 amino acids: CASSPTGTSGSEQYF. CDR3 bases: TGTGCCAGCAGTCCTACCGGGACTAGCGGCAGCGAGCAGTACTTC.

The V call is TRBV9, the J call TRBJ2-1; 8 nucleotides line up with TRBD2. The CDR3 runs 14 residues. CDR1 is SGDLS and CDR2 is YYNGEE in the germline V gene. The ends lost 0 bases at V and 6 bases at J; junction bases unmatched: 2. DNA for the CDR3: TGTGCCAGCAGCGTAGGACTAGCGCCCAATGAGCAGTTCTTC. Its translation: CASSVGLAPNEQFF.

The chain links TRBV6-5 to TRBJ2-3; TRBD2 matches at 9 bases. After removal of 4 bases from V and 1 base from J, the junction contained 3 bases not matched to a gene. CDR1 and CDR2 from the germline V gene are MNHEY and SVGAGI. CDR3 length equals 15 residues. The CDR3 DNA follows: TGTGCCAGCAGTTTCGCTAGCGGGGGCACAGATACGCAGTATTTT. Its translation: CASSFASGGTDTQYF.

This clone has a handful of counts. This chain connects TRBV5-1 to TRBJ1-2; no firm D call. The germline CDR1 and CDR2 sequences are SGHRS and YFSETQ. Trimming took off 4 bases at V and 5 bases at J, with 15 bases between the two ends. CDR3 length: 14 residues. DNA of the CDR3: TGCGCCAGCAGCGACGGAGGCGGATTTTATGGCTACACCTTC. Residues: CASSDGGGFYGYTF.